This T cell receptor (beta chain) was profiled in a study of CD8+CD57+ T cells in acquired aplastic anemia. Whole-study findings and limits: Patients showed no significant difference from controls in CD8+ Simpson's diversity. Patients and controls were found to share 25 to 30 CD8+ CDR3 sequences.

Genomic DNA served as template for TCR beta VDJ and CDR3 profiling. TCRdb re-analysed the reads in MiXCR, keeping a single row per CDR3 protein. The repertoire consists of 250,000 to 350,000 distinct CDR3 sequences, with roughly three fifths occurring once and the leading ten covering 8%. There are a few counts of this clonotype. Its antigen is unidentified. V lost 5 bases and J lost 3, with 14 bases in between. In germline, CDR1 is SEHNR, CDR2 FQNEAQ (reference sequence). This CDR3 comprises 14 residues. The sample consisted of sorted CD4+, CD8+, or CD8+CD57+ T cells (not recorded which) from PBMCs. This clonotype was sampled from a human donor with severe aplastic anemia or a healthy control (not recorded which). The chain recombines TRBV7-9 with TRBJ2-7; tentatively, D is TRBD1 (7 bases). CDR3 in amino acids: CASSASGGIYEQYF. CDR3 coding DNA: TGTGCCAGCAGCGCCTCAGGGGGGATCTACGAGCAGTACTTC. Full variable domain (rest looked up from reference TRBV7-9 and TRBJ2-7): DTGVSQNPRHKITKRGQNVTFRCDPISEHNRLYWYRQTLGQGPEFLTYFQNEAQLEKSRLLSDRFSAERPKGSFSTLEIQRTEQGDSAMYLCASSASGGIYEQYFGPGTRLTVT.